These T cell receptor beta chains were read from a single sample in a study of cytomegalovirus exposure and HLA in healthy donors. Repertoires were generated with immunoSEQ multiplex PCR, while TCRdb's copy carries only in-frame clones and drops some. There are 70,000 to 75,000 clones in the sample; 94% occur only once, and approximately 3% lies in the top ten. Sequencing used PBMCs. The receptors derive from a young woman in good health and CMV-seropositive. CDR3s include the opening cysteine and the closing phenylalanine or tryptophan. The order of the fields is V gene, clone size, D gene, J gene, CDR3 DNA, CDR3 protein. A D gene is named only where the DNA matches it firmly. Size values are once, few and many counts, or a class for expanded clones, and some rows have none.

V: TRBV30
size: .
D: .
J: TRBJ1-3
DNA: TGTGCCTGGAGAGGATGGGACTCAGGCCACTCTGGAAACACCATATATTTT
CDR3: CAWRGWDSGHSGNTIYF

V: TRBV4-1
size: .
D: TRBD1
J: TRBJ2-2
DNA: TGCGCCAGCCAATTCAGGGGGCAGAACACCGGGGAGCTGTTTTTT
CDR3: CASQFRGQNTGELFF

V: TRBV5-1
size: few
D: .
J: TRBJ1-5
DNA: TGCGCCAGCAGCCCGGGATCGGGCGATCAGCCCCAGCATTTT
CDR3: CASSPGSGDQPQHF

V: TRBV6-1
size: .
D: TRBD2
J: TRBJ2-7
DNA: TGTGCCACGGGACGGGGGGTCTACGAGCAGTACTTC
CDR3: CATGRGVYEQYF

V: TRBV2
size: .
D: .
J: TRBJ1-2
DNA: TGTGCCAGCAGTGTTGGAGGGTCAAACTATGGCTACACCTTC
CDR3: CASSVGGSNYGYTF

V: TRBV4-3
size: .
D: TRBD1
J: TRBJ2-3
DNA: TGCGCCAGCAGCCAGGAGCCCGGGACAGCTCGATTTAACACAGATACGCAGTATTTT
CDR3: CASSQEPGTARFNTDTQYF

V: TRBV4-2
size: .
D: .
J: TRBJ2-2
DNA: TGTGCCAGCAGCCTGGGAGGCGGGGAGCTGTTTTTT
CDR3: CASSLGGGELFF

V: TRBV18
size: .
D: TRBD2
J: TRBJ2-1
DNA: TGTGCCAGCTCACCTCGGACTAGCGCCAACTACAATGAGCAGTTCTTC
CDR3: CASSPRTSANYNEQFF

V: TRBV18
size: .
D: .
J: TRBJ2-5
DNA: TGTGCCAGCTCACCACCGATCGCCCCCAGGGTTGAGACCCAGTACTTC
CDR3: CASSPPIAPRVETQYF

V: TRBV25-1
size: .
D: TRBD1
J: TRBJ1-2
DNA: TGTGCCAGCAGTGACCAGGGGGCCTCCACCTTC
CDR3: CASSDQGASTF

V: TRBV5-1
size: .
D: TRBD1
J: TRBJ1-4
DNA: TGCGCCAGCAGCTTTAGAGGGGGCGATGAAAAACTGTTTTTT
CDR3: CASSFRGGDEKLFF

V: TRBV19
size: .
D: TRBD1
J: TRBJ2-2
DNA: TGTGCCAGTAACTGGGACAGGGGGGCCGGGGAGCTGTTTTTT
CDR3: CASNWDRGAGELFF

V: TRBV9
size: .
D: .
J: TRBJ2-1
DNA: TGTGCCAGCAGCGTAGACCCTAGCAGGTACAATGAGCAGTTCTTC
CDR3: CASSVDPSRYNEQFF